This T cell receptor (beta chain) is drawn from a study of control samples from healthy donors and cancer patients. Sequencing was performed with immunoSEQ multiplex PCR; in TCRdb, only in-frame clones are kept and a portion is missing. The sample consists of around 130,000 clones, more than 75% of them appearing once. The clonotype originates from a man between 25 and 39 years old in good health. Specimen: blood.

The DNA of the CDR3 is TGTGCCAGCAGCGCCTGGGACAGCAACTATGGCTACACCTTC. Amino acid sequence: CASSAWDSNYGYTF. This sequence joins TRBV3-1 (or the pseudogene TRBV3-2) and TRBJ1-2; 7 nucleotides agree with TRBD1. Germline CDR1 reads LGHDT; CDR2 reads YNNKEL (reference sequence). The J segment lost 2 bases and the V segment lost 5 bases, leaving 5 bases of the junction unmatched. This CDR3 spans 14 amino acids.